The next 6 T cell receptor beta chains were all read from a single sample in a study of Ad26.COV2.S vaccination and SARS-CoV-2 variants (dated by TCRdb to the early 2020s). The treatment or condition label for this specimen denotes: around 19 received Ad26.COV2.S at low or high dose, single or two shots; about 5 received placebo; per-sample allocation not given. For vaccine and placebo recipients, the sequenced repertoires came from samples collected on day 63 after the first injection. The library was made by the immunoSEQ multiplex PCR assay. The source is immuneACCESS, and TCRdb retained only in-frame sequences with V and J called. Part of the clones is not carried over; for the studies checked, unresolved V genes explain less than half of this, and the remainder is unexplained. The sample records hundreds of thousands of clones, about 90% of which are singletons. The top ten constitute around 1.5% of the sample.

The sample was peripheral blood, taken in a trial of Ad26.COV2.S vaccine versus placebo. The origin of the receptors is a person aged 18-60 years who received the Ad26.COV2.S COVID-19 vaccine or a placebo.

In nucleotides, the CDR3 is TGTGCCATCAGTGAGTCCAGCGGGAGGGCGGGCGAGCAGTACTTC. This encodes CAISESSGRAGEQYF. The genes are TRBV10-3 and TRBJ2-7; 10 bases match TRBD2. Germline CDR1 reads ENHRY; CDR2 reads SYGVKD. Unmatched junction bases numbered 5, after V lost 0 bases and J lost 6 bases. The CDR3 is 15 residues long.

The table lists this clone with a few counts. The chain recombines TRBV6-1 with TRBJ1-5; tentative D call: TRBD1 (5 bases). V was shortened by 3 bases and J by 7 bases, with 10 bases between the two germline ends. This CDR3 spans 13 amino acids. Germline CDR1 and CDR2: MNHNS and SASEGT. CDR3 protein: CASSDRAGQPQHF. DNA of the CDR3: TGTGCCAGCAGTGACAGGGCGGGCCAGCCCCAGCATTTT.

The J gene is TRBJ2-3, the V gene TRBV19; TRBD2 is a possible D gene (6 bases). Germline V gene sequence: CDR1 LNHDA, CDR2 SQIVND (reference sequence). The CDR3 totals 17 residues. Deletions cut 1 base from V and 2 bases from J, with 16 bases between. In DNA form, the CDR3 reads TGTGCCAGTAGTATAGGGGGACTGGCGGGAACCACAGATACGCAGTATTTT. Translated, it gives CASSIGGLAGTTDTQYF.

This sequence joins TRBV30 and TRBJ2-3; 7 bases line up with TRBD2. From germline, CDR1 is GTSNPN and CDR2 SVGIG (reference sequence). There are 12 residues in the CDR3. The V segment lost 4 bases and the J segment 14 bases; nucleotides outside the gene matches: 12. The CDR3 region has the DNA TGTGCCTGGACAATGCTCTTGGGGGGGGTGTATTTT. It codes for CAWTMLLGGVYF.

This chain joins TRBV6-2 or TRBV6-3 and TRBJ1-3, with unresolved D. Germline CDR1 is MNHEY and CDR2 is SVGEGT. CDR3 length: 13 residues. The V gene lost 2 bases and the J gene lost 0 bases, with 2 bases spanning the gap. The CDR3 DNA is TGTGCCAGCAGTTACCGCTCTGGAAACACCATATATTTT. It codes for CASSYRSGNTIYF.

In DNA form, the CDR3 reads TGTGCCAGCAGCTTAGGGGGGGACGGTGATAATGAAAAACTGTTTTTT. Protein product: CASSLGGDGDNEKLFF. V gene TRBV7-9 combines with J gene TRBJ1-4, with D maybe TRBD1 (5 bases). The CDR3 length is 16 residues. Trimming pared 1 base from V and 4 bases from J, leaving 13 bases between. The germline CDR1 and CDR2 sequences are SEHNR and FQNEAQ (reference sequence).